A single sample is the source of the 27 T cell receptor beta chains below, sequenced in a study of shared clonotypes between healthy human individuals. Libraries were prepared by immunoSEQ multiplex PCR; TCRdb keeps only in-frame clonotypes and omits some of them. This sample has 850,000 to 1,100,000 clones, with 70% to 85% found just once. Sample: memory CD4+ T cells from PBMCs. As for subset: CD45RA-negative fraction. These receptors all stem from a man in his late teens or twenties in good health. Some clones in this sample may be carry-over from other donors' samples.

The chain carries TRBV9 and TRBJ1-1; D may be TRBD1 (6 bases). Germline CDR1 and CDR2: SGDLS and YYNGEE. With 2 bases removed from V and 6 bases from J, the gap between germline ends came to 20 bases. The CDR3 sequence is 16 residues long. The CDR3 nucleotides read TGTGCCAGCAGCGTTGGGGTCGGGGGCGTTAGGCCTGAAGCTTTCTTT. Its protein is CASSVGVGGVRPEAFF.

The chain is built from TRBV6-1 and TRBJ2-7; no clear D. The CDR3 consists of 12 residues. Trimming pared 7 bases from V and 6 bases from J, leaving 13 bases between. The germline V gene has CDR1 MNHNS and CDR2 SASEGT. CDR3 in DNA: TGTGCCAGCAATGGCCCCGGGCCCGAGCAGTACTTC. As protein: CASNGPGPEQYF.

The genes are TRBV2 and TRBJ1-4; D is unclear. The V and J ends lost 4 bases and 10 bases respectively, with 13 bases between them. The CDR3 is 13 residues long. Germline V gene lookup returns CDR1 SNHLY and CDR2 FYNNEI. The DNA of the CDR3 is TGTGCCAGCAGTGCTGAAGGGCCCGGAAAACTGTTTTTT. Protein: CASSAEGPGKLFF.

This clone was seen ten or more times. V usage is TRBV29-1 and J usage is TRBJ1-1; 8 nucleotides match TRBD1. With V trimmed by 7 bases and J by 3 bases, 10 bases remained unmatched. Germline V gene sequence: CDR1 SQVTM, CDR2 ANQGSEA. CDR3 length: 14 amino acids. The CDR3 region has the DNA TGCAGCGCCGCTGACAGGGGAGAGTACACTGAAGCTTTCTTT. The encoded protein is CSAADRGEYTEAFF.

The chain links TRBV5-8 to TRBJ2-5; D gene uncertain. Germline V lookup: CDR1 SGHTS, CDR2 YDEGEE. The CDR3 consists of 16 residues. Trimming stripped 0 bases from V and 0 bases from J, with 12 bases between. CDR3 DNA sequence: TGTGCCAGCAGCTTGGGCGAAATTCAGTACCAAGAGACCCAGTACTTC. Amino acids: CASSLGEIQYQETQYF. Complete variable domain (other parts from reference TRBV5-8 and TRBJ2-5): EAGVTQSPTHLIKTRGQQATLRCSPISGHTSVYWYQQALGLGLQFLLWYDEGEERNRGNFPPRFSGRQFPNYSSELNVNALELEDSALYLCASSLGEIQYQETQYFGPGTRLLVL.

The chain links TRBV11-2 to TRBJ2-7, with 7 bases lining up with TRBD1. The CDR3 totals 14 residues. Per germline, CDR1 SGHAT and CDR2 FQNNGV. Germline trimming cut 1 base from V and 4 bases from J; bases unmatched to any gene: 4. This CDR3 reads CASSLGQGVYEQYF. Written as DNA, the CDR3 is TGTGCCAGCAGCTTAGGACAGGGAGTATACGAGCAGTACTTC.

This clone showed up many times. The chain joins TRBV6-1 to TRBJ1-2; D is unresolved. The germline V gene encodes CDR1 MNHNS and CDR2 SASEGT. The length of the CDR3 is 12 residues. With 10 bases removed from V and 2 bases from J, the gap between germline ends came to 11 bases. CDR3: CATTLANYGYTF. CDR3 in DNA: TGTGCCACGACACTAGCCAACTATGGCTACACCTTC.

The chain employs TRBV5-1 and TRBJ2-1; perhaps TRBD2 as D (6 bases). Germline V gene lookup returns CDR1 SGHRS and CDR2 YFSETQ. The V end was cut by 4 bases, the J end by 5 bases, with 16 bases between. This CDR3 has 15 residues. The CDR3 spells CASSQAISGNNEQFF. In DNA, the CDR3 is TGCGCCAGCAGCCAGGCGATTAGCGGAAACAATGAGCAGTTCTTC.

The chain recombines TRBV14 with TRBJ1-2; D gene unclear. This CDR3 is 15 amino acids long. Trimming took off 1 base at V and 3 bases at J, with 12 bases between the two ends. The germline CDR1 and CDR2 sequences are SGHDN and FVKESK. The chain's CDR3 is CASSQVARNDYGYTF. The DNA for the CDR3 is TGTGCCAGCAGCCAAGTGGCGAGGAACGACTATGGCTACACCTTC. Filled out from reference TRBV14 and TRBJ1-2, the complete variable domain reads EAGVTQFPSHSVIEKGQTVTLRCDPISGHDNLYWYRRVMGKEIKFLLHFVKESKQDESGMPNNRFLAERTGGTYSTLKVQPAELEDSGVYFCASSQVARNDYGYTFGSGTRLTVV.

This chain connects TRBV28 to TRBJ1-5; tentatively, D is TRBD1 (5 bases). This CDR3 is built from 13 residues. V was cut by 6 bases and J by 6 bases, with 12 bases left in between. From germline, CDR1 is MDHEN and CDR2 SYDVKM. CDR3 coding DNA: TGTGCCAGCAGCAGGGACCTGGGTCAGCCCCAGCATTTT. Protein sequence: CASSRDLGQPQHF.

The chain combines TRBV5-4 with TRBJ1-2; D ambiguous. The CDR3 is made up of 14 amino acids. Germline values: CDR1 SGHNT, CDR2 YYREEE (reference sequence). The V end lost 0 bases, the J end lost 6 bases, and 12 bases lay between the germline ends. The CDR3 coding sequence is TGTGCCAGCAGCTTGGTCGGAGCGTTCAATGGCTACACCTTC. Translating gives CASSLVGAFNGYTF.

The chain joins TRBV7-3 to TRBJ2-6, with 7 positions matching TRBD1. In germline, CDR1 is SGHTA, CDR2 FQGTGA. The ends lost 1 base at V and 0 bases at J; junction bases unmatched: 9. The length of the CDR3 is 19 residues. The CDR3 bases are TGTGCCAGCAGCTTAATTGCAGCAGGGGGAAGCTCTGGGGCCAACGTCCTGACTTTC. Residues: CASSLIAAGGSSGANVLTF.

This clone was recorded only once. The V call is TRBV7-2, the J call TRBJ2-5, with D perhaps TRBD2 (6 bases). This CDR3 comprises 17 residues. Trimming pared 3 bases from V and 4 bases from J, leaving 21 bases between. Per germline, CDR1 SGHTA and CDR2 FQGNSA. The CDR3 coding sequence is TGTGCCAGCAGCTTGTATGATCGGGAGAGTGGCGGAGAGACCCAGTACTTC. It codes for CASSLYDRESGGETQYF.

The rearrangement uses TRBV4-3 and TRBJ2-4; D may be TRBD1 (5 bases). CDR1 and CDR2 from the germline V gene are LGHNA and YSLEER. This CDR3 has 14 amino acids. Trimming took off 0 bases at V and 14 bases at J, with 17 bases between the two ends. The CDR3 DNA reads TGCGCCAGCAGCCAAGATCTCAGGGCGAGCCGGGAGTACTTC. Translating it yields CASSQDLRASREYF.

About this clone: Other DNA sequences in this sample translate to the same CDR3. V usage is TRBV14 and J usage is TRBJ2-7, with D unclear. This CDR3 is 12 amino acids long. V was clipped by 1 base and J by 3 bases, with 4 bases between them. Germline lookup yields CDR1 SGHDN and CDR2 FVKESK. The CDR3 coding sequence is TGTGCCAGCAGCCAAGTAGTCTACGAGCAGTACTTC. Translated, it gives CASSQVVYEQYF.

Only one count was recorded for this clone. This chain joins TRBV7-9 and TRBJ1-5; perhaps TRBD1 as D (5 bases). From germline, CDR1 is SEHNR and CDR2 FQNEAQ (reference sequence). V lost 5 bases, J lost 2 bases, and 16 bases lay in between. This CDR3 region has 16 residues. The CDR3 region has the DNA TGTGCCAGCAGCACCGGAGGTCAGGGAGGCAATCAGCCCCAGCATTTT. Its translation is CASSTGGQGGNQPQHF.

The table lists this clone with a count of one. This chain uses TRBV11-3 with TRBJ2-2, with TRBD1 as a possible D gene (6 bases). Per germline, CDR1 SGHNT and CDR2 YENEEA. V was clipped by 1 base and J by 6 bases, with 12 bases between them. The CDR3 is 15 amino acids. Written as DNA, the CDR3 is TGTGCCAGCAGCTTAGTATCTGGGACACCCGGGGAGCTGTTTTTT. Translated, it gives CASSLVSGTPGELFF.

This clone was observed once. This sequence joins TRBV27 and TRBJ2-1; D is tentatively TRBD1 or TRBD2 (5 bases each). CDR3 length equals 15 residues. Germline-derived CDR1 and CDR2 are MNHEY and SMNVEV (reference sequence). Trimming shortened V by 8 bases and J by 7 bases, and 21 bases separated the two germline ends. The CDR3: CASFDWSGGWNEQFF. The CDR3 coding sequence is TGTGCCAGCTTCGATTGGTCTGGGGGTTGGAATGAGCAGTTCTTC.

V gene TRBV5-4 combines with J gene TRBJ2-1; D might be TRBD1 or TRBD2, each matching 5 bases. CDR1 is SGHNT, CDR2 YYREEE, per germline (reference sequence). V shed 3 bases and J shed 7 bases, with 14 bases lying between them. The CDR3 extends over 14 amino acids. This CDR3 reads CASSWGLPGNEQFF. CDR3 DNA: TGTGCCAGCAGCTGGGGCCTCCCGGGAAATGAGCAGTTCTTC.

V usage is TRBV28 and J usage is TRBJ1-1, with TRBD1 matching over 7 bases. The ends lost 6 bases at V and 4 bases at J; junction bases unmatched: 8. Germline V CDR1 and CDR2: MDHEN, SYDVKM. This CDR3 spans 14 amino acids. CDR3 residues: CASRFDRASTEAFF. In nucleotides, the CDR3 is TGTGCCAGCAGATTCGACAGGGCCTCCACTGAAGCTTTCTTT.

The V call is TRBV10-3, the J call TRBJ2-1; 9 bases map to TRBD1. The V gene end was trimmed by 6 bases and the J gene end by 8 bases; junction bases not matched to a gene: 11. Germline CDR1 and CDR2: ENHRY and SYGVKD. CDR3 length equals 15 residues. The CDR3 coding sequence is TGTGCCATCAGCGACGACAGGGGGGTCCGGGATGAGCAGTTCTTC. As protein: CAISDDRGVRDEQFF.

The chain couples TRBV15 to TRBJ1-5; 7 bases line up with TRBD1. The V gene end was trimmed by 1 base and the J gene end by 4 bases; junction bases not matched to a gene: 1. This CDR3 comprises 14 residues. The germline V gene encodes CDR1 LNHNV and CDR2 YYDKDF (reference sequence). The CDR3: CATSRGQGNQPQHF. The CDR3 DNA reads as TGTGCCACCAGCAGAGGACAGGGTAATCAGCCCCAGCATTTT.

The rearrangement joins TRBV19 to TRBJ1-2; a weak D match, TRBD1 (6 bases). Germline V lookup: CDR1 LNHDA, CDR2 SQIVND (reference sequence). This CDR3 is 15 amino acids long. Trimming pared 4 bases from V and 7 bases from J, leaving 19 bases between. The CDR3 sequence is CASSRRDTGPGGYTF. The CDR3 DNA sequence: TGTGCCAGTAGTAGACGGGACACAGGGCCTGGTGGCTACACCTTC.

The rearrangement uses TRBV4-2 and TRBJ1-3, with no clear D. The germline V gene encodes CDR1 LGHNA and CDR2 YNFKEQ. The CDR3 spans 16 residues. V lost 3 bases and J lost 5, with 17 bases in between. CDR3 DNA: TGTGCCAGCAGCCACCAAGGTGGAACTGAAAGAAACACCATATATTTT. This sequence encodes CASSHQGGTERNTIYF.

The V gene is TRBV6-4, the J gene TRBJ2-2, with D uncertain. CDR3 length: 17 residues. Germline V gene data show CDR1 as MRHNA and CDR2 as SNTAGT. V lost 5 bases and J 0 bases, leaving 16 bases between the germline ends. CDR3 DNA sequence: TGTGCCAGCAGTAGGGATCCTTATTCGACGAACACCGGGGAGCTGTTTTTT. As protein: CASSRDPYSTNTGELFF.

The chain is built from TRBV9 and TRBJ2-3, with D possibly being TRBD1 (5 bases). This CDR3 region has 15 residues. V lost 0 bases and J lost 2, with 10 bases in between. Looked up from germline, CDR1 is SGDLS and CDR2 is YYNGEE. CDR3 nucleotide sequence: TGTGCCAGCAGCGTAGGGGGCGCCGACACAGATACGCAGTATTTT. Protein: CASSVGGADTDTQYF.

This clone has a single count. The chain uses TRBV2 and TRBJ1-4; TRBD1 aligns across 11 bases. CDR1 and CDR2 (germline): SNHLY, FYNNEI. CDR3 size: 14 residues. V was pared by 8 bases and J by 7 bases, with 6 bases of the junction left unmatched. This CDR3 is CASGRDRGTEKLFF. As DNA, the CDR3 is TGTGCCAGCGGAAGGGACAGGGGGACTGAAAAACTGTTTTTT. Using reference TRBV2 and TRBJ1-4 for the parts outside the CDR3, the full variable domain is EPEVTQTPSHQVTQMGQEVILRCVPISNHLYFYWYRQILGQKVEFLVSFYNNEISEKSEIFDDQFSVERPDGSNFTLKIRSTKLEDSAMYFCASGRDRGTEKLFFGSGTQLSVL.